These 22 T cell receptor beta chains were all obtained from the same sample, sequenced in a study of CXCR3-negative and CXCR3-positive naive CD8 T cells. Their specific antigens are unknown. Researchers prepared the TRB cDNA libraries using 5' RACE with UMI labels. TCRdb processed the 5' RACE reads again and assigns one entry to each CDR3 protein, with no DNA. With some 150,000 distinct CDR3 sequences in the sample, the ten largest clones hold 0.45% to 0.55%. Findings of the study overall: TRB CDR3s of CXCR3-positive naive cells were more hydrophobic than those of CXCR3-negative naive cells.

Source material: naive CXCR3+ CD8+ T cells from blood. The subset was: CD45RO-CCR7+CD27+CD95- naive CD8+ T cells expressing CXCR3 (TNR3+). The receptors originated from a human donor in good health. Some clones in this sample may be carry-over from other donors' samples.

This sequence joins TRBV28 and TRBJ2-7; checking the TCRdb D call of TRBD1 is not possible without DNA. CDR1 is MDHEN, CDR2 SYDVKM, per germline. The CDR3 has 14 residues. CDR3 sequence reads: CASSWGQGSYEQYF.

This chain links TRBV10-3 with TRBJ1-1; TCRdb lists TRBD1, though no DNA is available to test this call. The CDR3 loop spans 14 amino acids. Germline CDR1 and CDR2: ENHRY and SYGVKD. The CDR3 protein is CAITPTGEVTEAFF.

The rearrangement joins TRBV12-3 or TRBV12-4 to TRBJ2-1. The CDR3 runs to 14 residues. CDR3 protein: CASRERLSYNEQFF.

This rearrangement joins TRBV12-3 or TRBV12-4 to TRBJ1-1. This CDR3 has 12 residues. The chain's CDR3 is CASSLRFTEAFF.

J is TRBJ2-5 and V is TRBV28. The CDR3 runs to 13 residues. Germline V lookup: CDR1 MDHEN, CDR2 SYDVKM. CDR3 region: CASSLLFGETQYF. Full variable domain (outside the CDR3, taken from reference TRBV28 and TRBJ2-5): DVKVTQSSRYLVKRTGEKVFLECVQDMDHENMFWYRQDPGLGLRLIYFSYDVKMKEKGDIPEGYSVSREKKERFSLILESASTNQTSMYLCASSLLFGETQYFGPGTRLLVL.

The chain joins TRBV29-1 to TRBJ2-1. Germline V lookup: CDR1 SQVTM, CDR2 ANQGSEA. The CDR3 contains 13 residues. CDR3 amino acids: CSVELYTYNEQFF.

V usage is TRBV5-5 and J usage is TRBJ2-5. Germline CDR1 reads SGHKS; CDR2 reads YYEKEE (reference sequence). There are 13 residues in the CDR3. The CDR3 sequence is CASSLATVETQYF.

This sequence joins TRBV28 and TRBJ1-5. The CDR3 covers 17 residues. The germline CDR1 and CDR2 sequences are MDHEN and SYDVKM. The CDR3 loop is CASSPILTLGQSQPQHF.

This chain connects TRBV10-3 to TRBJ2-5; the TCRdb D gene call, TRBD2, has no DNA to confirm it. Per the germline V gene, CDR1 is ENHRY and CDR2 is SYGVKD. This CDR3 comprises 16 residues. The CDR3 loop is CAISESILAAGETQYF.

The chain uses TRBV29-1 and TRBJ1-2. The CDR3 consists of 12 residues. Germline CDR1 is SQVTM and CDR2 is ANQGSEA. CDR3 sequence: CSVVEGIGGYTF.

The chain employs TRBV7-7 and TRBJ1-3; absent DNA, TCRdb's TRBD1 call cannot be checked. CDR3 size: 13 residues. The germline gives CDR1 SSHAT, CDR2 FNYEAQ (reference sequence). CDR3 protein: CASSWDIGNTIYF. Looking up the rest from reference TRBV7-7 and TRBJ1-3 gives the full variable domain: GAGVSQSPRYKVTKRGQDVTLRCDPISSHATLYWYQQALGQGPEFLTYFNYEAQPDKSGLPSDRFSAERPEGSISTLTIQRTEQRDSAMYRCASSWDIGNTIYFGEGSWLTVV.

The J gene is TRBJ1-2, the V gene TRBV28; the D call of TRBD1 rests on TCRdb alone, since no DNA is present to check it. Germline CDR1 reads MDHEN; CDR2 reads SYDVKM. CDR3 length: 15 amino acids. CDR3 protein: CASSLPQTGMRGYTF.

V gene TRBV29-1 combines with J gene TRBJ1-3. This CDR3 contains 14 residues. Looked up from germline, CDR1 is SQVTM and CDR2 is ANQGSEA. This CDR3 is CSVEIPNSGNTIYF.

J is TRBJ2-7 and V is TRBV24-1. CDR1 is KGHDR, CDR2 SFDVKD, per germline. This CDR3 comprises 15 residues. The CDR3 region is CATSDLYFLGYEQYF.

J is TRBJ2-5 and V is TRBV12-3 or TRBV12-4. CDR3 length: 11 amino acids. CDR3 residues: CASSPVETQYF.

The chain is built from TRBV29-1 and TRBJ1-2; TCRdb's assignment of TRBD1 cannot be checked, as there is no DNA. This CDR3 is 14 amino acids long. Germline V lookup: CDR1 SQVTM, CDR2 ANQGSEA. The chain's CDR3 is CSVFDSHDGYGYTF.

The V gene is TRBV29-1, the J gene TRBJ2-1. The CDR3 has 14 amino acids. The germline V gene has CDR1 SQVTM and CDR2 ANQGSEA. The CDR3 sequence: CSALTGSSYNEQFF.

The V call is TRBV7-3, the J call TRBJ2-1; the TCRdb D gene call, TRBD1, has no DNA to confirm it. This CDR3 has 13 residues. CDR1 and CDR2 from the germline V gene are SGHTA and FQGTGA. The CDR3 sequence: CASSPPSDNEQFF.

This sequence joins TRBV5-1 and TRBJ1-2. There are 16 residues in the CDR3. Germline CDR1 is SGHRS and CDR2 is YFSETQ. This CDR3 is CASSLSVPGLDYGYTF.

CDR3 amino acids: CSVEDRGGPPYEQYF. The chain carries TRBV29-1 and TRBJ2-7; TCRdb names TRBD1, which stays unverified in the absence of DNA. The CDR3 runs to 15 residues. Germline CDR1 SQVTM, CDR2 ANQGSEA.

The rearrangement links TRBV11-1 to TRBJ2-1; TCRdb lists TRBD1, though no DNA is available to test this call. The CDR3 loop spans 15 amino acids. Germline V gene data show CDR1 as SGHAT and CDR2 as FQDESV (reference sequence). The CDR3 is CASSSDRGAYNEQFF.

The chain uses TRBV27 and TRBJ1-1; there is no DNA to check the TCRdb D call of TRBD1. Per germline, CDR1 MNHEY and CDR2 SMNVEV (reference sequence). The CDR3 length is 14 residues. This CDR3 is CASSFGQENTEAFF.